These 26 T cell receptor beta chains came from one sample sequenced in a study of blood T cell repertoires in COVID-19. TCRdb keeps only in-frame clones here, not all; method: immunoSEQ multiplex PCR. The profile covers fewer than 600,000 clones, with 75% to 90% appearing a single time and approximately 0.9% taken by the ten largest. Material: peripheral blood. The receptors were sampled from a man younger than 35 with COVID-19, enrolled during active disease.

The V call is TRBV25-1, the J call TRBJ2-5; D not resolved. The germline V gene has CDR1 MGHDK and CDR2 SYGVNS. The CDR3 loop spans 11 amino acids. The germline V and J ends were trimmed by 6 bases and 5 bases, with 7 bases remaining between them. CDR3 sequence reads: CASSPGETQYF. The CDR3, as DNA: TGTGCCAGCAGCCCCGGGGAGACCCAGTACTTC.

This chain connects TRBV7-9 to TRBJ1-5; unclear D gene. V was clipped by 0 bases and J by 6 bases, with 3 bases between them. This CDR3 region has 12 residues. CDR1 and CDR2 (germline): SEHNR, FQNEAQ (reference sequence). CDR3 DNA sequence: TGTGCCAGCAGCTTAGCTCTTCAGCCCCAGCATTTT. It specifies CASSLALQPQHF.

The V gene is TRBV5-5, the J gene TRBJ1-1; TRBD1 might be the D (6 bases). Deletions cut 2 bases from V and 7 bases from J, with 12 bases between. This CDR3 is 13 amino acids long. Per germline, CDR1 SGHKS and CDR2 YYEKEE (reference sequence). The CDR3 DNA is TGTGCCAGCAGCTTTGGGGGGGCTGTTGAAGCTTTCTTT. Protein product: CASSFGGAVEAFF.

This rearrangement joins TRBV5-4 to TRBJ1-6; no clear D gene. Trimming removed 6 bases at V and 7 bases at J, with 14 bases between. CDR3 length: 14 residues. Germline loops: CDR1 SGHNT, CDR2 YYREEE (reference sequence). CDR3 DNA sequence: TGTGCCAGCACCTCGGCGCTGGAGAATTCACCCCTCCACTTT. This translates into CASTSALENSPLHF.

The V and J genes are TRBV14 and TRBJ2-5; D unclear. The germline gives CDR1 SGHDN, CDR2 FVKESK. Deletions cut 1 base from V and 2 bases from J, with 8 bases between. The CDR3 length is 14 residues. The CDR3 sequence is CASSQVLGQETQYF. CDR3 nucleotides: TGTGCCAGCAGCCAAGTGCTAGGACAAGAGACCCAGTACTTC. Filled out from reference TRBV14 and TRBJ2-5, the complete variable domain reads EAGVTQFPSHSVIEKGQTVTLRCDPISGHDNLYWYRRVMGKEIKFLLHFVKESKQDESGMPNNRFLAERTGGTYSTLKVQPAELEDSGVYFCASSQVLGQETQYFGPGTRLLVL.

The chain uses TRBV19 and TRBJ2-1; 11 nucleotides agree with TRBD2. Trimming removed 3 bases from V and 1 base from J; junction bases left unmatched: 23. The V gene's germline CDR1 is LNHDA and CDR2 SQIVND (reference sequence). The CDR3 consists of 23 residues. The CDR3 spells CASSMHDSSTSGNNIGSYNEQFF. As DNA, the CDR3 is TGTGCCAGTAGTATGCACGATTCATCGACTAGCGGGAATAACATTGGGTCCTACAATGAGCAGTTCTTC.

The V and J genes are TRBV7-2 and TRBJ2-3; 11 bases are shared with TRBD2. Germline V lookup: CDR1 SGHTA, CDR2 FQGNSA. The CDR3 extends over 18 amino acids. V trimming: 1 base; J trimming: 3 bases; junction bases outside the gene matches: 9. The chain's CDR3 is CASSLERLAGPFTDTQYF. The CDR3 bases are TGTGCCAGCAGCTTAGAGAGACTAGCGGGACCCTTTACAGATACGCAGTATTTT.

Only one count was recorded for this clone. The chain has TRBV6-5 and TRBJ2-5; D is perhaps TRBD1 (6 bases). The germline V gene has CDR1 MNHEY and CDR2 SVGAGI. The length of the CDR3 is 14 residues. V was trimmed by 0 bases and J by 3 bases, leaving 8 bases between them. The CDR3: CASSYSAGEETQYF. CDR3 sequence (DNA): TGTGCCAGCAGTTACTCAGCAGGGGAAGAGACCCAGTACTTC.

The chain couples TRBV3-1 (or the pseudogene TRBV3-2) to TRBJ1-4; 7 positions match TRBD1. The CDR3 contains 17 residues. J was trimmed by 0 bases and V by 5 bases; bases with no gene match: 9. Germline V gene data show CDR1 as LGHDT and CDR2 as YNNKEL (reference sequence). The CDR3: CASSSLEGASTNEKLFF. CDR3 sequence (DNA): TGTGCCAGCAGCTCCCTCGAGGGGGCTTCAACTAATGAAAAACTGTTTTTT.

V and J are TRBV28 and TRBJ1-5; tentative D call: TRBD1 (5 bases). Trimming shortened V by 3 bases and J by 0 bases, and 9 bases separated the two germline ends. CDR3 length: 15 residues. The germline gives CDR1 MDHEN, CDR2 SYDVKM. The CDR3 DNA sequence: TGTGCCAGCAGTTTCATACAGGCTAGCAATCAGCCCCAGCATTTT. Amino acid sequence: CASSFIQASNQPQHF.

The genes are TRBV5-6 and TRBJ1-5; 9 bases fit TRBD1. V lost 2 bases and J lost 0; bases outside the gene matches: 12. CDR3 size: 19 residues. CDR1 SGHDT and CDR2 YYEEEE come from the germline V gene. Here the CDR3 DNA reads TGTGCCAGCAGCTTAGCCTTGGCACAGGGGGCCTTTAGCAATCAGCCCCAGCATTTT. This encodes CASSLALAQGAFSNQPQHF.

In its sample, this clone was seen once. V gene TRBV5-4 combines with J gene TRBJ2-7; 9 nucleotides match TRBD2. V was clipped by 0 bases and J by 3 bases; unmatched bases: 4. Germline values: CDR1 SGHNT, CDR2 YYREEE (reference sequence). This CDR3 region has 15 residues. CDR3 DNA: TGTGCCAGCAGCTTGGAGGCTAGCGGGGACTACGAGCAGTACTTC. It translates to CASSLEASGDYEQYF.

The rearrangement links TRBV29-1 to TRBJ2-3, with no clear D. Germline V CDR1 and CDR2: SQVTM, ANQGSEA. Between the trimmed V and J ends, which lost 1 base and 2 bases, there was a span of 10 bases. This CDR3 has 14 amino acids. CDR3 bases: TGCAGCGTTGAAGGACTGTCGTTCACAGATACGCAGTATTTT. This encodes CSVEGLSFTDTQYF.

The chain recombines TRBV2 with TRBJ2-1; 7 bases match TRBD2. The junction had 10 bases not matched to a gene; V was cut back by 8 bases and J by 0 bases. This CDR3 contains 16 residues. Per the germline V gene, CDR1 is SNHLY and CDR2 is FYNNEI. DNA for the CDR3: TGTGCCAGCGGGGTGTCGCGGGGGAGCTCCTACAATGAGCAGTTCTTC. This encodes CASGVSRGSSYNEQFF.

The V call is TRBV15, the J call TRBJ2-3, with TRBD2 matching over 8 bases. The CDR3 runs 17 residues. The germline gives CDR1 LNHNV, CDR2 YYDKDF (reference sequence). J lost 4 bases, V lost 0 bases, and 9 bases had no gene match. The CDR3 DNA is TGTGCCACCAGCAGAGATTTAGGGGCGGGGGGCCCAGATACGCAGTATTTT. Translating gives CATSRDLGAGGPDTQYF.

The chain joins TRBV5-5 to TRBJ2-1; 7 bases are shared with TRBD1. CDR1 SGHKS and CDR2 YYEKEE come from the germline V gene (reference sequence). The V gene end was trimmed by 4 bases and the J gene end by 7 bases; junction bases not matched to a gene: 5. The CDR3 covers 13 residues. DNA for the CDR3: TGTGCCAGCAGCCAGACAGGGTTTAATGAGCAGTTCTTC. It translates to CASSQTGFNEQFF.

The CDR3 sequence: CAISEGEMTYGYTF. CDR3 sequence (DNA): TGTGCCATCAGTGAGGGGGAGATGACTTATGGCTACACCTTC. The rearrangement joins TRBV10-3 to TRBJ1-2; D uncertain. CDR1 is ENHRY, CDR2 SYGVKD, per germline. This CDR3 is built from 14 residues. Trimming took 2 bases from V and 5 from J, leaving 12 bases between them.

The CDR3 sequence is CATQLGRGASETQYF. Here the CDR3 DNA reads TGTGCCACTCAACTGGGGCGGGGGGCCTCGGAGACCCAGTACTTC. The chain has TRBV2 and TRBJ2-5, with 8 bases lining up with TRBD2. The CDR3 consists of 15 residues. Germline V gives CDR1 SNHLY, CDR2 FYNNEI. The V segment lost 10 bases and the J segment 5 bases; nucleotides outside the gene matches: 15.

The chain uses TRBV24-1 and TRBJ2-7; the D gene is possibly TRBD1 (6 bases). Trimming took off 4 bases at V and 4 bases at J, with 16 bases between the two ends. CDR3 length: 15 residues. Germline CDR1 and CDR2: KGHDR and SFDVKD. The CDR3 loop is CATSDVQGNQYEQYF. The CDR3 DNA is TGTGCCACCAGTGACGTACAGGGCAACCAATACGAGCAGTACTTC.

This clone is a singleton in its sample. The chain carries TRBV27 and TRBJ1-5; the D is unclear. Germline V gene sequence: CDR1 MNHEY, CDR2 SMNVEV (reference sequence). The V end lost 8 bases, the J end lost 6 bases, and 11 bases lay between the germline ends. The CDR3 totals 12 residues. This chain's CDR3 is CASPLSGQPQHF. In DNA form, the CDR3 reads TGTGCCAGCCCCCTGTCAGGTCAGCCCCAGCATTTT.

The chain recombines TRBV2 with TRBJ1-4, with 8 nucleotides matching TRBD1. CDR3 length: 16 residues. J was trimmed by 0 bases and V by 6 bases; bases with no gene match: 6. Germline CDR1 SNHLY, CDR2 FYNNEI. DNA for the CDR3: TGTGCCAGCAGGGACAGGGTAGCATCAACTAATGAAAAACTGTTTTTT. Translated: CASRDRVASTNEKLFF.

J is TRBJ2-5 and V is TRBV18; D may be TRBD1 (6 bases). CDR3 length: 18 residues. Trimming shortened V by 3 bases and J by 4 bases, and 24 bases separated the two germline ends. The germline gives CDR1 KGHSH, CDR2 LQKENI. The DNA of the CDR3 is TGTGCCAGCTCACCCTACCTCTCACAGGGAGTGAGTGGAGAGACCCAGTACTTC. As protein: CASSPYLSQGVSGETQYF.

The chain uses TRBV6-5 and TRBJ1-1; the D gene is possibly TRBD1 (6 bases). This CDR3 comprises 14 residues. V was pared by 0 bases and J by 6 bases, with 11 bases between. Germline lookup yields CDR1 MNHEY and CDR2 SVGAGI. CDR3 nucleotides: TGTGCCAGCAGTTACTCGGGGGGGCTCGCTGAAGCTTTCTTT. This gives the protein CASSYSGGLAEAFF.

This chain joins TRBV7-9 and TRBJ2-1; a weak D match, TRBD2 (7 bases). Germline CDR1 is SEHNR and CDR2 is FQNEAQ (reference sequence). Trimming left V 0 bases short and J 0 bases short, with 18 bases between. The CDR3 covers 19 residues. CDR3 nucleotides: TGTGCCAGCAGCTTAGCGAATATCGGGGGGACAAACTCCTACAATGAGCAGTTCTTC. This sequence encodes CASSLANIGGTNSYNEQFF. The complete variable domain, with remaining parts taken from reference TRBV7-9 and TRBJ2-1, reads DTGVSQNPRHKITKRGQNVTFRCDPISEHNRLYWYRQTLGQGPEFLTYFQNEAQLEKSRLLSDRFSAERPKGSFSTLEIQRTEQGDSAMYLCASSLANIGGTNSYNEQFFGPGTRLTVL.

The V gene is TRBV19, the J gene TRBJ1-3; D uncertain. The length of the CDR3 is 17 residues. V lost 1 base and J lost 2, with 15 bases in between. Germline CDR1 LNHDA, CDR2 SQIVND (reference sequence). The CDR3 coding sequence is TGTGCCAGTAGTATAGTTGGTCCCCTTCTAGCTGGAAACACCATATATTTT. Its translation: CASSIVGPLLAGNTIYF.

To note about this clone: Other DNA sequences from this sample encode an identical CDR3 as well. The chain couples TRBV7-9 to TRBJ2-5; D gene ambiguous. Germline assignment: CDR1 SEHNR and CDR2 FQNEAQ (reference sequence). Trimming stripped 0 bases from V and 5 bases from J, with 4 bases between. This CDR3 spans 12 amino acids. The CDR3 DNA follows: TGTGCCAGCAGCTTAGCCAGGGAGACCCAGTACTTC. Translating gives CASSLARETQYF.